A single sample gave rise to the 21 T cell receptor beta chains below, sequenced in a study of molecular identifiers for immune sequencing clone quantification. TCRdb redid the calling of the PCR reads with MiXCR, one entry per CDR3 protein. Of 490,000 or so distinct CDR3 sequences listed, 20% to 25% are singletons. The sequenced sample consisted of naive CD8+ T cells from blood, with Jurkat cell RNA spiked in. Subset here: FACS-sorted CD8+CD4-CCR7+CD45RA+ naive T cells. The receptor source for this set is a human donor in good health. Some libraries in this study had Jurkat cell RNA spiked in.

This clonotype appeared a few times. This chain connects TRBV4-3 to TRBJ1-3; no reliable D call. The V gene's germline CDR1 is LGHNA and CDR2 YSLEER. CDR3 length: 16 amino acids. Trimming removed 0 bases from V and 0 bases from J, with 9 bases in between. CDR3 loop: CASSQDWTGSGNTIYF. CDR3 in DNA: TGCGCCAGCAGCCAAGACTGGACGGGCTCTGGAAACACCATATATTTT.

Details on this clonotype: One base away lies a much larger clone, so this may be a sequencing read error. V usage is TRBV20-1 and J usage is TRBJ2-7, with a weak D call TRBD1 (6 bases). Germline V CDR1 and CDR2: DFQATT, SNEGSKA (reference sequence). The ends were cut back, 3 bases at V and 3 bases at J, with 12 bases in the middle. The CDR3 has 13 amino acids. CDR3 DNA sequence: TGCAGTGCTAGTAGGGACACGTTCTACGAGCAGTACTTC. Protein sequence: CSASRDTFYEQYF.

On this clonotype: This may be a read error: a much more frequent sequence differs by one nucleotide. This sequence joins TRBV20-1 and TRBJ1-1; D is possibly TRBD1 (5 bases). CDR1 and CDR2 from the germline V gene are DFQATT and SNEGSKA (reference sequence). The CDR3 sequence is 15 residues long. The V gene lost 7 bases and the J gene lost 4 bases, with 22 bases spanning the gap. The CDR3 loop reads CSGTPGRTMSTEAFF. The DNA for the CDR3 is TGCAGTGGAACTCCGGGACGGACGATGAGCACTGAAGCTTTCTTT.

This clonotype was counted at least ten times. CDR3 loop: CASSKADQPQHF. CDR3 in DNA: TGTGCCAGCAGCAAAGCAGATCAGCCCCAGCATTTT. The chain carries TRBV21-1 and TRBJ1-5. TRBV21-1 is assigned pseudogene status. This CDR3 region has 12 residues.

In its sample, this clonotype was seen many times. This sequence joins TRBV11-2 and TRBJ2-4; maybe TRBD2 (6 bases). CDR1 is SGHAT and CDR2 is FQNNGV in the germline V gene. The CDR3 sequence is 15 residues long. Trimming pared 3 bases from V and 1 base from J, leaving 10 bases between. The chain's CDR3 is CASSFRGMAKNIQYF. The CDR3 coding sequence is TGTGCCAGCAGCTTTCGGGGGATGGCCAAAAACATTCAGTACTTC.

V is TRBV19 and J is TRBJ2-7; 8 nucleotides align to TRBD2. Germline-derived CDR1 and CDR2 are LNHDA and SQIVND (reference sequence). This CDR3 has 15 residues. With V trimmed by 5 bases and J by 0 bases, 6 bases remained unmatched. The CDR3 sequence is CASSAAGTSSYEQYF. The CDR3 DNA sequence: TGTGCCAGTAGTGCCGCCGGGACTAGCTCCTACGAGCAGTACTTC.

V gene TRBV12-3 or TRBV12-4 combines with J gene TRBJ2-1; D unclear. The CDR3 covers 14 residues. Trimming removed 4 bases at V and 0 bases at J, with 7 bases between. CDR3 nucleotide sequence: TGTGCCAGCAGTTCTCCGGGCTCCTACAATGAGCAGTTCTTC. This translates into CASSSPGSYNEQFF.

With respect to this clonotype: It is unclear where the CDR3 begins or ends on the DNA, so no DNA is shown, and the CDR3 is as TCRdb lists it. CDR3 protein: CASSLGSGQGEQYF. The gene calls are TRBV7-2 and TRBJ2-7; the table's D gene call, TRBD1, was not cross checked with the DNA. Germline V gene sequence: CDR1 SGHTA, CDR2 FQGNSA. The CDR3 numbers 14 amino acids, ends counted.

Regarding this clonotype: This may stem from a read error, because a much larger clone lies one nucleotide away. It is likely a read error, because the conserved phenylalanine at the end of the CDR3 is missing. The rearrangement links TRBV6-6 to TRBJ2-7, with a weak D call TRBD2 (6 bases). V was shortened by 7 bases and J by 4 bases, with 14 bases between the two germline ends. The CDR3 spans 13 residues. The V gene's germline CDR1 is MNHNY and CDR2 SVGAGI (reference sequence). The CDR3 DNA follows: TGTGCCAGCAAGGAGGATAGCGGTTACGAGCAGTACCTC. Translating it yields CASKEDSGYEQYL.

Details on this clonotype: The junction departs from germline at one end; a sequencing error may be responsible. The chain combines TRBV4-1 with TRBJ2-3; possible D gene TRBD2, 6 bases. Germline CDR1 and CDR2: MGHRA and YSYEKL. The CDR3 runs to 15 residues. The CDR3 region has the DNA TGCGCCAGCAGCCCCGGGACTGTTAGCACAGATACGAAGTATTTT. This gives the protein CASSPGTVSTDTKYF.

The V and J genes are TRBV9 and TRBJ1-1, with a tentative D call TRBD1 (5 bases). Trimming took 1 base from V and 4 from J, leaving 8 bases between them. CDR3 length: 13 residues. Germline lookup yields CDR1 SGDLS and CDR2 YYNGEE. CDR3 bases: TGTGCCAGCAGCGTAAGGGGATCCACTGAAGCTTTCTTT. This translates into CASSVRGSTEAFF.

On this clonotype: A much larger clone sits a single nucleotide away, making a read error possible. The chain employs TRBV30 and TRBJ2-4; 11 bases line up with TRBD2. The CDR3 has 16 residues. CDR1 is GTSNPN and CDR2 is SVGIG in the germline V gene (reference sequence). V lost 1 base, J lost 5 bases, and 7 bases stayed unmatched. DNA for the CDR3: TGTGCCTGGAGTGCGGGGCTAGCGGGAGGTGAAAACATTCAGTACTTC. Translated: CAWSAGLAGGENIQYF. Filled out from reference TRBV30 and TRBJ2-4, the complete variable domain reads SQTIHQWPATLVQPVGSPLSLECTVEGTSNPNLYWYRQAAGRGLQLLFYSVGIGQISSEVPQNLSASRPQDRQFILSSKKLLLSDSGFYLCAWSAGLAGGENIQYFGAGTRLSVL.

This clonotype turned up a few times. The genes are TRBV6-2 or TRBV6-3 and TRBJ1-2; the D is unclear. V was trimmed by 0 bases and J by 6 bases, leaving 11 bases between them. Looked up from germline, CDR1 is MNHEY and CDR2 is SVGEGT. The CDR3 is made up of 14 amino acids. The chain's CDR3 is CASSYSTQIHGYTF. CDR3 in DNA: TGTGCCAGCAGTTACTCGACACAGATCCATGGCTACACCTTC.

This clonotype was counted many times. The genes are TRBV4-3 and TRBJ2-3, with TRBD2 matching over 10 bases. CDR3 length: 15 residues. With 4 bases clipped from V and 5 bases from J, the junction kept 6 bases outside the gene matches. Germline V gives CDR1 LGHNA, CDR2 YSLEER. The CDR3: CASSRLAGAIDTQYF. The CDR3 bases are TGCGCCAGCAGCCGCCTAGCGGGAGCGATAGATACGCAGTATTTT.

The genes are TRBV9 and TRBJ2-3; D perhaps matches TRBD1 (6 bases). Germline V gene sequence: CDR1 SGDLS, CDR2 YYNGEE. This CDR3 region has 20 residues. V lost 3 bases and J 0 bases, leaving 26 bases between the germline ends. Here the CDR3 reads CASSGFVGSGETFSTDTQYF. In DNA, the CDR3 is TGTGCCAGCAGCGGATTCGTGGGATCAGGGGAGACCTTTAGCACAGATACGCAGTATTTT.

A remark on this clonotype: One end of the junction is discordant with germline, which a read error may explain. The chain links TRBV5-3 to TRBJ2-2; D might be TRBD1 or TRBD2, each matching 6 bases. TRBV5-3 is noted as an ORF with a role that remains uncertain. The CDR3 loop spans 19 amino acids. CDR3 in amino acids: CASSLEGEMGFTKTGEPFF. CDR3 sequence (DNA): TGTGCCAGCAGCTTGGAGGGGGAAATGGGGTTTACAAAAACCGGGGAGCCGTTTTTT.

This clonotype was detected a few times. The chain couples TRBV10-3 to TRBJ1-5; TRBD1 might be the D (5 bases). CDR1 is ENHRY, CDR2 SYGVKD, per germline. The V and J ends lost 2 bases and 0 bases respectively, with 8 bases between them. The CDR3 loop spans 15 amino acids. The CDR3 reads CAISETGGSNQPQHF. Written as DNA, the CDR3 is TGTGCCATCAGTGAGACAGGAGGTAGCAATCAGCCCCAGCATTTT.

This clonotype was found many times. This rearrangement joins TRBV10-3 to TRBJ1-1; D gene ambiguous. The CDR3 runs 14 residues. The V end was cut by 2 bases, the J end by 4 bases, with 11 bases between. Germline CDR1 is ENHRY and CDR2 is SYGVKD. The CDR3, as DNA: TGTGCCATCAGTGAGGGGCAGCTTGCCACTGAAGCTTTCTTT. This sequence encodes CAISEGQLATEAFF.

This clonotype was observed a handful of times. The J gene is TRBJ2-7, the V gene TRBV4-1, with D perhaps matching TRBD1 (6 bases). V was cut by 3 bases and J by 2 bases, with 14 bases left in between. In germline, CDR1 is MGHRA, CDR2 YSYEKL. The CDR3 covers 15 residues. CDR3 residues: CASSHMDSSAYEQYF. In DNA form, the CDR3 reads TGCGCCAGCAGCCATATGGACAGCAGCGCCTACGAGCAGTACTTC.

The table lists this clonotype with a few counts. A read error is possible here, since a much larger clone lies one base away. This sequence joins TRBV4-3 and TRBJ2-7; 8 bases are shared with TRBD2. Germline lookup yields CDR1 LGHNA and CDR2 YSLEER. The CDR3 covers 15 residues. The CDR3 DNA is TGCGCCAACAGCCAAGGGACTAGTTCAACCTACGAGCAGTACTTC. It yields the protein CANSQGTSSTYEQYF.

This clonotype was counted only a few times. The DNA for the CDR3 is TGTGCCAGCAGCCAAGATCAGGGGAGGGTTGGTTCACCCCTCCACTTT. It yields the protein CASSQDQGRVGSPLHF. The chain has TRBV3-1 and TRBJ1-6, with a tentative D call TRBD1 (6 bases). CDR1 is LGHDT, CDR2 YNNKEL, per germline (reference sequence). Trimming left V 0 bases short and J 9 bases short, with 15 bases between. The CDR3 has 16 residues.